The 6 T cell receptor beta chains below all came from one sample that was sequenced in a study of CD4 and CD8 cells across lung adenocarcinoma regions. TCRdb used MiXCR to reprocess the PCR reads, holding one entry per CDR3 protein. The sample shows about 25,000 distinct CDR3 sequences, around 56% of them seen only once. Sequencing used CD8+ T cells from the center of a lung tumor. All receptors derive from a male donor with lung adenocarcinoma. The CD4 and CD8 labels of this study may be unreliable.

The CDR3 coding sequence is TGTGCCAGCCTTGGGCAGAGGGCCTACGAGCAGTACTTC. Translated: CASLGQRAYEQYF. The chain has TRBV6-1 and TRBJ2-1; D perhaps matches TRBD2 (5 bases). The end of the DNA is better explained by TRBJ2-7, so the J call may be wrong. The CDR3 has 13 amino acids. The germline V gene has CDR1 MNHNS and CDR2 SASEGT.

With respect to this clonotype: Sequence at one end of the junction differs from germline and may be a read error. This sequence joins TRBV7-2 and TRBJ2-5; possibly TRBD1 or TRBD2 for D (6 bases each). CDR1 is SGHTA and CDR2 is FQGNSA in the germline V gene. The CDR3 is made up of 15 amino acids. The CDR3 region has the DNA TGTGCCGGGGGCTTAGGGGGGCGTTACCAAGATACGCAGTATTTC. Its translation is CAGGLGGRYQDTQYF.

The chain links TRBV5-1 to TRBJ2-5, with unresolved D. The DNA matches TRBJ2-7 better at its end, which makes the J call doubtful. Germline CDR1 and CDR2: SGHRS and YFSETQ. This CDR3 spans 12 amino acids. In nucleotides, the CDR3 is TGCGCCAGCCGCGATCAAACCTACGAGCAGTACTTC. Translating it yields CASRDQTYEQYF.

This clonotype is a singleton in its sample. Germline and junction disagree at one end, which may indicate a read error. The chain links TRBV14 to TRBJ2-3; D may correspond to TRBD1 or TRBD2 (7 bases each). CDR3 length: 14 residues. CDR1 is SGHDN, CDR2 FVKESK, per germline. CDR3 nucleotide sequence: TGTGCCGGCAGGGGGGGGCAGGCCACAGATACTCAGTACTTT. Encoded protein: CAGRGGQATDTQYF.

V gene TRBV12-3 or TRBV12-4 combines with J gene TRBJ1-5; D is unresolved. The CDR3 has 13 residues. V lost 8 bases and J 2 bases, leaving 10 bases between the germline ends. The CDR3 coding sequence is TGTGCCAGCTTACGGGGTGGCAATCAGCCCCAGCATTTT. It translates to CASLRGGNQPQHF.

CDR3 sequence: CASSLNHEQFF. The DNA for the CDR3 is TGTGCCAGCAGCTTAAATCATGAGCAGTTCTTC. The chain has TRBV7-9 and TRBJ2-1; D is undetermined. From germline, CDR1 is SEHNR and CDR2 FQNEAQ (reference sequence). This CDR3 comprises 11 residues. The V end lost 2 bases, the J end lost 8 bases, and 4 bases lay between the germline ends.